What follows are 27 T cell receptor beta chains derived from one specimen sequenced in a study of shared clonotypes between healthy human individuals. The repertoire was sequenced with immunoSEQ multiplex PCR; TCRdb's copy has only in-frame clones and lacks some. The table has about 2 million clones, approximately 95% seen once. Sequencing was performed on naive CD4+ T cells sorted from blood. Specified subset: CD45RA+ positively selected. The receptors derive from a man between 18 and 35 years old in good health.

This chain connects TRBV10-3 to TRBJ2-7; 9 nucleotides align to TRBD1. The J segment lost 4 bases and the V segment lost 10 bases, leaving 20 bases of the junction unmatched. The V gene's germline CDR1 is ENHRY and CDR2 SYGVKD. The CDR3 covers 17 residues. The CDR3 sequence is CATTLRDRDGVWYEQYF. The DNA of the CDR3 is TGTGCCACCACCCTGCGGGACAGGGATGGGGTATGGTACGAGCAGTACTTC.

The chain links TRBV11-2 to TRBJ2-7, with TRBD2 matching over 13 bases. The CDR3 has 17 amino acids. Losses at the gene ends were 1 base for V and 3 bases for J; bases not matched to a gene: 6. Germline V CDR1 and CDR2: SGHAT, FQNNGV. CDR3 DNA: TGTGCCAGCAGCTTAGTAGGGACTAGCGGGGTACGCTACGAGCAGTACTTC. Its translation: CASSLVGTSGVRYEQYF.

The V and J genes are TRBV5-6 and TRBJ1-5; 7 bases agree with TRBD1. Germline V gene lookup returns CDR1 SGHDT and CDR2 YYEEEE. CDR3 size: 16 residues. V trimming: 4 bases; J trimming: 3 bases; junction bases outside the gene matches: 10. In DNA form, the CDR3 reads TGTGCCAGCAGCCTGTCGGGGCAGGGGGACAATCAGCCCCAGCATTTT. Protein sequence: CASSLSGQGDNQPQHF.

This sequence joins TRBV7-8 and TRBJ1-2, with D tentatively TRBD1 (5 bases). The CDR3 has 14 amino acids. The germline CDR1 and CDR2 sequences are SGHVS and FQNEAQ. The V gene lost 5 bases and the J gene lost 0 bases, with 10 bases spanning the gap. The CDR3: CASSPGRTNYGYTF. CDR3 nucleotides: TGTGCCAGCAGCCCGGGACGGACTAACTATGGCTACACCTTC.

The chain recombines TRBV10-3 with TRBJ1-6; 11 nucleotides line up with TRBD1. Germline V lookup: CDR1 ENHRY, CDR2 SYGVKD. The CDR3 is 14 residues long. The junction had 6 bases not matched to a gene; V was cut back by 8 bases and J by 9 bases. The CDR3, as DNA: TGTGCCATCGGAAGTGGGACAGGGGGTTCACCCCTCCACTTT. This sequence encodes CAIGSGTGGSPLHF.

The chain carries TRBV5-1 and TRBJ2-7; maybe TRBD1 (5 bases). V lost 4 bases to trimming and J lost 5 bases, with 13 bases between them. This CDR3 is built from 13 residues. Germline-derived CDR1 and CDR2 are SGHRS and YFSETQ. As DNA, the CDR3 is TGCGCCAGCAGCCGGGCAGGGTTGAACGAGCAGTACTTC. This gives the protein CASSRAGLNEQYF.

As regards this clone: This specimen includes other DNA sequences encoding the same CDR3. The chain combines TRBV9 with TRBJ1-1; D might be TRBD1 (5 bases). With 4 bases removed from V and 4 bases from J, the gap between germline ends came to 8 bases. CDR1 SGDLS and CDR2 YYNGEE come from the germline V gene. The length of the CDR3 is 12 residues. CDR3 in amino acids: CASSHQGTEAFF. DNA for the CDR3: TGTGCCAGCAGCCATCAGGGCACTGAAGCTTTCTTT.

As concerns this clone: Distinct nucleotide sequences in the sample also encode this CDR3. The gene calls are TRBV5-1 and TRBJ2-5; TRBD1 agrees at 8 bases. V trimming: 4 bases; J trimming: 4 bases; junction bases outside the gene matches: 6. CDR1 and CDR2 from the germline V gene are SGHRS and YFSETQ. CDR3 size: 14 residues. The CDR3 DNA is TGCGCCAGCAGCCTCGGACAGGGACCAGAGACCCAGTACTTC. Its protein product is CASSLGQGPETQYF.

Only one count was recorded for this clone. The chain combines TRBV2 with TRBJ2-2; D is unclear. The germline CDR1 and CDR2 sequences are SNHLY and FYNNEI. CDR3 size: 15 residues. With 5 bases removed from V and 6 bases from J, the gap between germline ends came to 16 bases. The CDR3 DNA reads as TGTGCCAGCAGTTACGATTTACTGGGCCCCGGGGAGCTGTTTTTT. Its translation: CASSYDLLGPGELFF.

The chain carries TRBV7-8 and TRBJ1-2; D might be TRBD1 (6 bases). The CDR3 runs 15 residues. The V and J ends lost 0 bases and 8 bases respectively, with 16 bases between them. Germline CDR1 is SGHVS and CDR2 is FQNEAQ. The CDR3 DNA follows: TGTGCCAGCAGCTTAGCGCTAACAGGGAGTTTGGGCTACACCTTC. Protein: CASSLALTGSLGYTF.

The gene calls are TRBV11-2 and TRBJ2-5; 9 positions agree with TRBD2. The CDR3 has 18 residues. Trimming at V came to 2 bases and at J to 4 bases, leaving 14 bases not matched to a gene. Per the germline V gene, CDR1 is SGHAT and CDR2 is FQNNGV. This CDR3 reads CASSLWSTSGSIGETQYF. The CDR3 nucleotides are TGTGCCAGCAGCTTATGGTCAACTAGCGGGTCGATCGGAGAGACCCAGTACTTC.

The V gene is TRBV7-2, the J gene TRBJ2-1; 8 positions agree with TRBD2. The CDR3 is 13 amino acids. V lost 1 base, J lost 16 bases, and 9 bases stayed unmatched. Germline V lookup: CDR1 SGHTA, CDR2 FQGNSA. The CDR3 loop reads CASSLGRREATFF. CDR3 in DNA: TGTGCCAGCAGCTTAGGTCGGCGGGAGGCGACCTTCTTC. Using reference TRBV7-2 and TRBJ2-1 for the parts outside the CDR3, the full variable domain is GAGVSQSPSNKVTEKGKDVELRCDPISGHTALYWYRQSLGQGLEFLIYFQGNSAPDKSGLPSDRFSAERTGGSVSTLTIQRTQQEDSAVYLCASSLGRREATFFGPGTRLTVL.

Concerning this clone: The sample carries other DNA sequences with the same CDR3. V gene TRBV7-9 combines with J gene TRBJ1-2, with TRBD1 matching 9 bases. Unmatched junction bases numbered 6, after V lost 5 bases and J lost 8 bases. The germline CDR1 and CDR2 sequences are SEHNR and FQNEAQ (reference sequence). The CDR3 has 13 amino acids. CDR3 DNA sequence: TGTGCCAGCAGCCTGGGACAGGGAAACGGCTACACCTTC. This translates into CASSLGQGNGYTF.

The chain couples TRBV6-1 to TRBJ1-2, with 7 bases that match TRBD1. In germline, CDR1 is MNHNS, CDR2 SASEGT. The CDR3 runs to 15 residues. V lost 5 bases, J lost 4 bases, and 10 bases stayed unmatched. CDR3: CASSPQTGSGYGYTF. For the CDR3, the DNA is TGTGCCAGCAGTCCTCAGACAGGGTCGGGCTATGGCTACACCTTC.

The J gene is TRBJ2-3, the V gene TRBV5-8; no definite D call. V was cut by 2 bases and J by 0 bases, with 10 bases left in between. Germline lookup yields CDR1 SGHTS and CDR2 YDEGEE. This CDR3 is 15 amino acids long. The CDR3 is CASSFRHASTDTQYF. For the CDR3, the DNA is TGTGCCAGCAGCTTTAGACACGCTAGCACAGATACGCAGTATTTT.

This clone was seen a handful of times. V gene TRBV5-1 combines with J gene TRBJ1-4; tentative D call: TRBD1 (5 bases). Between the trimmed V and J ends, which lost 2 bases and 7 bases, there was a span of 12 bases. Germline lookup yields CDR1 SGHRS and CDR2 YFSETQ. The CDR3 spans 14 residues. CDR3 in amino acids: CASSFEDGGEKLFF. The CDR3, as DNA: TGCGCCAGCAGCTTTGAGGACGGGGGTGAAAAACTGTTTTTT. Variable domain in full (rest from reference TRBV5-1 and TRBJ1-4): KAGVTQTPRYLIKTRGQQVTLSCSPISGHRSVSWYQQTPGQGLQFLFEYFSETQRNKGNFPGRFSGRQFSNSRSEMNVSTLELGDSALYLCASSFEDGGEKLFFGSGTQLSVL.

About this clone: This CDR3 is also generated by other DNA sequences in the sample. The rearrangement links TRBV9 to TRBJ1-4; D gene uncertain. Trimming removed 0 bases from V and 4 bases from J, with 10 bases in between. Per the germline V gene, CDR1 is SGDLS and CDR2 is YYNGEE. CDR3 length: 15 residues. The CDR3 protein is CASSVAWQSNEKLFF. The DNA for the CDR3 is TGTGCCAGCAGCGTAGCTTGGCAGAGTAATGAAAAACTGTTTTTT.

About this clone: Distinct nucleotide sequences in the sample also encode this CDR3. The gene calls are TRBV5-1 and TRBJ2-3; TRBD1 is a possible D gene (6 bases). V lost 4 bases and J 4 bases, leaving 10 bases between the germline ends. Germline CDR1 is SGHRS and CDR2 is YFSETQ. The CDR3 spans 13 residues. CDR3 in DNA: TGCGCCAGCAGCGTACAGGGTCCAGATACGCAGTATTTT. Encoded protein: CASSVQGPDTQYF.

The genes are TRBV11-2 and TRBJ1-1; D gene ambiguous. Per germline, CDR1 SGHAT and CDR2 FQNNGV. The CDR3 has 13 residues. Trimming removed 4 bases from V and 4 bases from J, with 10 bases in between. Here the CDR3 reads CASSSGLATEAFF. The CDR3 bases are TGTGCCAGCAGCTCCGGACTAGCCACTGAAGCTTTCTTT.

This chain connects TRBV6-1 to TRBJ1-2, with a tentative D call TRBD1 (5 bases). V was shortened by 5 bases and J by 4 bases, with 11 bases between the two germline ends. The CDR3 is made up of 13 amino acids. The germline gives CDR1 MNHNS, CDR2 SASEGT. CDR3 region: CASSHTGLYGYTF. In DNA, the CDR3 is TGTGCCAGCAGTCACACGGGACTCTATGGCTACACCTTC.

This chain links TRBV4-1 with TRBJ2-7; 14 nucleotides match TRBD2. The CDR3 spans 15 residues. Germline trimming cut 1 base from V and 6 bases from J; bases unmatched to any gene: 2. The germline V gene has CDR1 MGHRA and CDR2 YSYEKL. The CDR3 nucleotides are TGCGCCAGCAGCCAAGGGGGACTAGCGGGAGCCGAGCAGTACTTC. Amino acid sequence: CASSQGGLAGAEQYF.

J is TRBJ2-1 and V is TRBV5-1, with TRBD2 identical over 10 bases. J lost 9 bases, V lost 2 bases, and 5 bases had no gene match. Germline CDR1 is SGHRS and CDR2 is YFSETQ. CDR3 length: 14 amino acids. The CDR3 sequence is CASSFSGRPGEQFF. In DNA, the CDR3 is TGCGCCAGCAGCTTTAGCGGGAGGCCAGGTGAGCAGTTCTTC.

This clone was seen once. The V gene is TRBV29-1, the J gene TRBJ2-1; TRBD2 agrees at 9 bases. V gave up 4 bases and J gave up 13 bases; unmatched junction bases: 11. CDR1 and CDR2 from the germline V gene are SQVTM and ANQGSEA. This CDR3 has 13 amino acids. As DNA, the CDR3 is TGCAGCGTTGGTGGGCGGGGGGGCCCTGCTCAGTTCTTC. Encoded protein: CSVGGRGGPAQFF.

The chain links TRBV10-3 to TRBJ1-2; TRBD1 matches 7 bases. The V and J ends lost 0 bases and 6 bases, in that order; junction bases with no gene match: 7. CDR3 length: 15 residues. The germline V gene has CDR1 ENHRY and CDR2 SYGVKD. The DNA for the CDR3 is TGTGCCATCAGTGAGTCGTCCGGGACAGAAAATGGCTACACCTTC. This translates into CAISESSGTENGYTF.

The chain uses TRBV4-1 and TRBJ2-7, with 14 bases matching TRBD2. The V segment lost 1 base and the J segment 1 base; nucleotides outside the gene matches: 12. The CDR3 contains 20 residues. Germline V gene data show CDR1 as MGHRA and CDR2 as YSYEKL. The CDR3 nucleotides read TGCGCCAGCAGCCAAGTTGGACTAGCGGGGGGCGCCCCCTTTTCCTACGAGCAGTACTTC. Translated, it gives CASSQVGLAGGAPFSYEQYF.

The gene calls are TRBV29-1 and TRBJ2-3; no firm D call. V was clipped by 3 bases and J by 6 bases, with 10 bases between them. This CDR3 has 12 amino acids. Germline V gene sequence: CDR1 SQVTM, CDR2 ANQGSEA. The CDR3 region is CSVEWSADTQYF. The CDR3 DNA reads TGCAGCGTTGAGTGGTCAGCGGATACGCAGTATTTT.

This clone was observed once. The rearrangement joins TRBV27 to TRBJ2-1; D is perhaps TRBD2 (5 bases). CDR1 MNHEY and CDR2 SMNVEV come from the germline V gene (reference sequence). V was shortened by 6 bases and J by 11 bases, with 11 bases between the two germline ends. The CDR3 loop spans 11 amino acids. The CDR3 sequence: CASRTREQQFF. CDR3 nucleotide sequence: TGTGCCAGCAGGACCCGGGAACAGCAGTTCTTC.